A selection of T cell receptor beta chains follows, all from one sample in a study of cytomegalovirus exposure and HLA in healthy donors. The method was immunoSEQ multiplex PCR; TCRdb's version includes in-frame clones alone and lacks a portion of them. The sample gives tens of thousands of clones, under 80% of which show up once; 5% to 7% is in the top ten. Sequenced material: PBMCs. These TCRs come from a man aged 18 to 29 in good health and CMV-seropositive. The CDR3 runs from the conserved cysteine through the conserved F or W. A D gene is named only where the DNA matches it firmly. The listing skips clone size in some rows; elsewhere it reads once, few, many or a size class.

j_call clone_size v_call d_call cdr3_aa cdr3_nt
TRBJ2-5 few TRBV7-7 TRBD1 CASSLRDTGGGETQYF TGTGCTAGCAGCTTAAGAGATACAGGGGGCGGAGAGACCCAGTACTTC
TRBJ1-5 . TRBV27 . CASSYAGSNQPQHF TGTGCCAGCAGTTATGCAGGGAGCAATCAGCCCCAGCATTTT
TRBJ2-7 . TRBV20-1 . CSAPSPYFQYF TGCAGTGCCCCCTCCCCCTACTTCCAGTACTTC
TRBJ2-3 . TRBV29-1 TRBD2 CSVTSGSTRGYF TGCAGCGTAACTAGCGGGAGCACCCGCGGCTATTTT
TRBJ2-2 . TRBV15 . CATSGNRGGTGELFF TGTGCCACCAGCGGGAACAGGGGAGGTACCGGGGAGCTGTTTTTT
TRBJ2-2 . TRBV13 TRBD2 CASSPGLVNTGELFF TGTGCCAGCAGCCCGGGACTAGTGAACACCGGGGAGCTGTTTTTT
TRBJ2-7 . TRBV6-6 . CASSYSKGGYEQYF TGTGCCAGCAGTTACTCTAAGGGCGGGTACGAGCAGTACTTC
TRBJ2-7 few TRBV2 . CATAGTPRYEQYF TGTGCCACCGCGGGGACGCCCCGCTACGAGCAGTACTTC
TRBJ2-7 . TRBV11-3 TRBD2 CASSSTSGSYEQYF TGTGCCAGCAGCTCAACTAGCGGGAGCTACGAGCAGTACTTC
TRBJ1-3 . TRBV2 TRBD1 CASGQAAGNTIYF TGTGCCAGTGGACAGGCGGCTGGAAACACCATATATTTT
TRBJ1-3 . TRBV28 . CASSFPPRGNTIYF TGTGCCAGCAGTTTTCCGCCCAGGGGAAACACCATATATTTT
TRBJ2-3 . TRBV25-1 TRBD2 CASSDAGLAVDTQYF TGTGCCAGCAGTGATGCGGGACTAGCGGTAGATACGCAGTATTTT
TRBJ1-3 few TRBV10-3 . CAVLQGPSGNTIYF TGTGCCGTACTACAGGGTCCTTCTGGAAACACCATATATTTT
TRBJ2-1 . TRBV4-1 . CASSQEDAGQYNEQFF TGCGCCAGCAGCCAAGAGGATGCGGGACAGTACAATGAGCAGTTCTTC
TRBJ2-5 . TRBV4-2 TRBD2 CASSQRQTSGSGETQYF TGTGCCAGCAGCCAAAGGCAGACTAGCGGGAGCGGAGAGACCCAGTACTTC
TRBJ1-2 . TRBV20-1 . CSEQGVSGYTF TGCAGTGAACAGGGAGTGTCTGGCTACACCTTC
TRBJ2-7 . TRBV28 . CASNPWGRTYEQYF TGTGCCAGCAACCCTTGGGGCAGGACCTACGAGCAGTACTTC
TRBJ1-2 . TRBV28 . CASSPTDNNYGYTF TGTGCCAGCAGTCCTACAGACAATAACTATGGCTACACCTTC
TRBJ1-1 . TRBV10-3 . CAISELGRGDTEAFF TGTGCCATCAGTGAGTTAGGCAGGGGAGATACTGAAGCTTTCTTT
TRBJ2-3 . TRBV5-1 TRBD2 CASSRDTSGTNTQYF TGCGCCAGCAGCCGAGATACTAGCGGGACAAATACGCAGTATTTT
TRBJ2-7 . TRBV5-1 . CASSPDSQEQYF TGCGCCAGCAGCCCCGACAGCCAAGAACAGTACTTC
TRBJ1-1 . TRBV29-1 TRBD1 CSAITGGNTEAFF TGCAGCGCCATCACAGGGGGAAACACTGAAGCTTTCTTT
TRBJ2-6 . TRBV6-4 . CASSDSFSSGANVLTF TGTGCCAGCAGTGACTCGTTTAGCTCTGGGGCCAACGTCCTGACTTTC
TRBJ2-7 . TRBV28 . CASSSPSGLPYGDEQYF TGTGCCAGCAGTTCTCCCTCGGGACTTCCCTACGGAGACGAGCAGTACTTC
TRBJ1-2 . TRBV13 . CASRVGGDYGYTF TGTGCCAGCAGGGTCGGGGGAGACTATGGCTACACCTTC
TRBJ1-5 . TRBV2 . CASSRGADSNQPQHF TGTGCCAGCAGTCGAGGAGCCGATAGCAATCAGCCCCAGCATTTT
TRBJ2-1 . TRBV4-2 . CASSQEIGTLNSYNEQFF TGTGCCAGCAGCCAAGAAATAGGGACTCTTAATTCTTACAATGAGCAGTTCTTC
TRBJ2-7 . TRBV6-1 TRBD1 CASKPNGQVVYEQYF TGTGCCAGCAAACCAAACGGACAGGTGGTCTACGAGCAGTACTTC
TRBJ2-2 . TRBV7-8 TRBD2 CASSTRLAGFTGELFF TGTGCCAGCAGCACCCGACTAGCGGGATTCACCGGGGAGCTGTTTTTT
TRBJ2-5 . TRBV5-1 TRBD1 CASSSGQGGETQYF TGCGCCAGCAGCTCTGGACAGGGTGGAGAGACCCAGTACTTC
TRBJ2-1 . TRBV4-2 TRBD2 CASSQAASGRVNEQFF TGTGCCAGCAGCCAAGCGGCTAGCGGGAGAGTCAATGAGCAGTTCTTC
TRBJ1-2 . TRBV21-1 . CASSKYAGKEYGYTF TGTGCCAGCAGCAAATACGCAGGGAAAGAATATGGCTACACCTTC
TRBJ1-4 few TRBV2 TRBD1 CASSYDRGKGATNEKLFF TGTGCCAGCAGTTACGACAGGGGGAAAGGGGCAACTAATGAAAAACTGTTTTTT
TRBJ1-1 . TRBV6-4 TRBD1 CASRKGQGFTEAFF TGTGCCAGCAGGAAGGGACAGGGTTTCACTGAAGCTTTCTTT
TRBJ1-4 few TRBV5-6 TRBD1 CASSVTDRGGGKLFF TGTGCCAGCAGCGTAACCGACAGGGGCGGGGGAAAACTGTTTTTT
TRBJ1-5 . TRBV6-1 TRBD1 CASSEKQDRAYQPQHF TGTGCCAGCAGTGAAAAGCAGGACAGGGCCTATCAGCCCCAGCATTTT
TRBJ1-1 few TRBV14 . CASSQGLSMINTEAFF TGTGCCAGCAGCCAAGGGCTTTCCATGATTAACACTGAAGCTTTCTTT
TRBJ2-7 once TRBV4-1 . CASSQVPTGSLTTRQYF TGCGCCAGCAGCCAAGTCCCAACAGGGAGCCTAACTACGAGGCAGTACTTC
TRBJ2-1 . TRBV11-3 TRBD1 CASSLDGTGGFNEQFF TGTGCCAGCAGCTTAGACGGGACAGGGGGATTCAATGAGCAGTTCTTC
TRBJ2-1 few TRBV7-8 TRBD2 CASTPVVLAGANEQFF TGTGCCAGCACCCCTGTAGTTCTAGCGGGAGCTAATGAGCAGTTCTTC
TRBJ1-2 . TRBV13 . CASSSRSGDYGYTF TGTGCCAGCAGCTCCAGGTCGGGGGACTATGGCTACACCTTC
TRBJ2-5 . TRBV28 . CASRLPADQETQYF TGTGCCAGCAGGCTGCCGGCGGACCAAGAGACCCAGTACTTC
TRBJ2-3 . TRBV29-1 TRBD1 CSVEDRGTVADTQYF TGCAGCGTTGAAGATCGTGGGACAGTCGCAGATACGCAGTATTTT